These 8 T cell receptor beta chains share one sample of origin, sequenced in a study of T-cell memory formation after mild COVID-19. TCRdb fed the 5' RACE reads into MiXCR, producing one record per CDR3 protein. The sample includes hundreds of thousands of distinct CDR3 sequences, approximately 19% of them seen just once. Sequences were obtained from PBMCs or a T cell subset sorted from them (not recorded which). These receptors were obtained from a man aged 18 to 30 who had mild COVID-19 (a few samples of this study predate the infection). Cell type and time point are not known.

The rearrangement joins TRBV27 to TRBJ2-3, with D uncertain. This CDR3 comprises 15 residues. The germline V and J ends were trimmed by 2 bases and 0 bases, with 9 bases remaining between them. CDR1 and CDR2 (germline): MNHEY, SMNVEV (reference sequence). For the CDR3, the DNA is TGTGCCAGCAGTTTAATGGTCGCTAGCACAGATACGCAGTATTTT. Amino acid sequence: CASSLMVASTDTQYF.

This clonotype turned up a few times. The chain couples TRBV2 to TRBJ1-4; D unresolved. Trimming left V 8 bases short and J 3 bases short, with 16 bases between. CDR3 length: 15 residues. The germline gives CDR1 SNHLY, CDR2 FYNNEI. The CDR3 loop is CASLAFLGSNEKLFF. As DNA, the CDR3 is TGTGCCAGCTTAGCCTTCTTAGGATCTAATGAAAAACTGTTTTTT. Based on the CDR3 plus reference TRBV2 and TRBJ1-4, the full variable domain is EPEVTQTPSHQVTQMGQEVILRCVPISNHLYFYWYRQILGQKVEFLVSFYNNEISEKSEIFDDQFSVERPDGSNFTLKIRSTKLEDSAMYFCASLAFLGSNEKLFFGSGTQLSVL.

This chain uses TRBV18 with TRBJ2-5; the D is unclear. Germline lookup yields CDR1 KGHSH and CDR2 LQKENI. The V gene lost 2 bases and the J gene lost 5 bases, with 9 bases spanning the gap. This CDR3 is 13 amino acids long. CDR3 coding DNA: TGTGCCAGCTCACCAACTATACGGGAGACCCAGTACTTC. Amino acid sequence: CASSPTIRETQYF.

This clonotype has ten or more counts. The V and J genes are TRBV6-5 and TRBJ1-5; a weak D match, TRBD1 (6 bases). This CDR3 is built from 16 residues. CDR1 and CDR2 (germline): MNHEY, SVGAGI. Trimming cost V 5 bases and J 7 bases, with 21 bases left between them. CDR3 DNA sequence: TGTGCCAGCAGTCCGGGGATGGGGGCCAAGAGGCAGCCCCAGCATTTT. Its translation is CASSPGMGAKRQPQHF.

Of note for this clonotype: A much larger clone sits a single nucleotide away, making a read error possible. The CDR3 region has the DNA TGTGCCATCAGTTCCGGGACCGAAGCCTACAATGAGCAGTTCTTC. It codes for CAISSGTEAYNEQFF. This rearrangement joins TRBV10-3 to TRBJ2-1; D may be TRBD1 or TRBD2 (5 bases each). The CDR3 is 15 residues long. V lost 5 bases to trimming and J lost 2 bases, with 13 bases between them. Germline CDR1 is ENHRY and CDR2 is SYGVKD.

J is TRBJ1-1 and V is TRBV6-5; D is possibly TRBD1 (5 bases). V lost 2 bases and J lost 5, with 12 bases in between. The V gene's germline CDR1 is MNHEY and CDR2 SVGAGI. CDR3 length: 14 residues. CDR3 nucleotides: TGTGCCAGCAGTTACGCAAATACAGGTACTGAAGCTTTCTTT. Its protein is CASSYANTGTEAFF.

This rearrangement joins TRBV7-2 to TRBJ1-1; D uncertain. Germline assignment: CDR1 SGHTA and CDR2 FQGNSA. CDR3 length equals 14 residues. V lost 0 bases to trimming and J lost 7 bases, with 12 bases between them. CDR3 region: CASSLAFGVVEAFF. For the CDR3, the DNA is TGTGCCAGCAGCTTAGCATTCGGGGTGGTTGAAGCTTTCTTT.

This clonotype was seen more than once but under ten times. This rearrangement joins TRBV18 to TRBJ2-7; 9 positions agree with TRBD2. CDR3 size: 15 residues. V lost 3 bases to trimming and J lost 2 bases; unmatched junction nucleotides: 5. Germline CDR1 and CDR2: KGHSH and LQKENI. This CDR3 reads CASSPGGGATYEQYF. DNA for the CDR3: TGTGCCAGCTCACCCGGCGGGGGGGCAACCTACGAGCAGTACTTC.